Listed here is a single T cell receptor (beta chain). Clones were read by immunoSEQ multiplex PCR, and TCRdb kept only the in-frame ones, dropping some. The repertoire holds 7,000 to 9,500 clones, with about 85% as singletons. The sample comes from a study of tumor T cells in aggressive B-cell lymphoma. Trimming stripped 8 bases from V and 1 base from J, with 11 bases between. The V gene's germline CDR1 is MNHEY and CDR2 SMNVEV (reference sequence). This CDR3 region has 14 residues. Sequenced input: tumor tissue. This TCR was recovered from an adult with diffuse large B cell lymphoma. The V gene is TRBV27, the J gene TRBJ2-2; tentative D call: TRBD2 (6 bases). The CDR3 loop is CASRGTGNTGELFF. The DNA of the CDR3 is TGTGCCAGCCGTGGGACTGGGAACACCGGGGAGCTGTTTTTT.